Listed below are T cell receptor beta chains from one sample, sequenced in a study of a mutant IDH1 vaccine in newly diagnosed glioma. These TCRs' antigens remain unknown. Here immunoSEQ multiplex PCR was the method, and the copy in TCRdb shows in-frame clones only, minus some. The data contain over 10,000 clones, roughly 79% of them singletons. Material: PBMCs, obtained from a glioma patient whose treatment included an IDH1 peptide vaccine. The receptors stem from a woman in her forties with glioma. Each CDR3 is given with its conserved first and last residue. D genes are given only for firm matches. The listing skips clone size in some rows; elsewhere it reads once, few, many or a size class.

j_call	v_call	clone_size	d_call	cdr3_nt	cdr3_aa
TRBJ2-7	TRBV4-2	few	TRBD1	TGTGCCAGCAGCCAAACAGGGGGCCGGGACGAGCAGTACTTC	CASSQTGGRDEQYF
TRBJ2-7	TRBV27	.	.	TGTGCCAGCAGTCTTGCTGGGCAGCCCCACGAGCAGTACTTC	CASSLAGQPHEQYF
TRBJ2-3	TRBV5-1	.	.	TGCGCCAGCAGCCCCCGGGACACCCTCACAGATACGCAGTATTTT	CASSPRDTLTDTQYF
TRBJ1-5	TRBV19	.	TRBD1	TGTGCCAGTAGTTCGATCCGGACAGGGGGCCCCCAGGGCCAGCCCCAGCATTTT	CASSSIRTGGPQGQPQHF
TRBJ1-5	TRBV19	.	.	TGTGCCAGTAGTATGCAGTGGGACCGTCAGGCCCAGCATTTT	CASSMQWDRQAQHF
TRBJ2-1	TRBV2	.	.	TGTGCCAGCAGTGAATTGAAGGGGCCCAATGAGCAGTTCTTC	CASSELKGPNEQFF
TRBJ1-2	TRBV4-3	.	.	TGCGCCAGCAGCCAACAGCTAGGGGAGGAGGGGCCCCATGGCTACACCTTC	CASSQQLGEEGPHGYTF
TRBJ1-6	TRBV7-9	.	TRBD1	TGTGCCAGCAGAGAAACAGGGGCCATTTCACCCCTCCACTTT	CASRETGAISPLHF
TRBJ1-1	TRBV28	few	.	TGTGCCAGCAACCAGGGTGGGGACACTGAAGCTTTCTTT	CASNQGGDTEAFF
TRBJ2-3	TRBV6-1	.	TRBD2	TGTGCCAGCAGTGAACTAGCGGGAGGGCCAGATACGCAGTATTTT	CASSELAGGPDTQYF
TRBJ2-1	TRBV9	.	TRBD2	TGTGCCAGCAGCGTAGGCGTAGCGGGGTACAATGAGCAGTTCTTC	CASSVGVAGYNEQFF